The 2 T cell receptor beta chains reported below all come from one sample, sequenced in a study of beta chain features in type 1 diabetes. The study's findings and limits: Patients with Type 1 diabetes showed moderately but significantly shorter TCRB CDR3s in all four CD4+ subsets.

cDNA synthesis used the whole RNA isolate, giving expressed TCRB sequences. This table comes from immunoSEQ multiplex PCR, and its TCRdb copy is limited to in-frame clones, with some not included. This sample yields hundreds of thousands of clones, of which around 15% are seen a single time; 0.03% to 0.04% belongs to the top ten. These receptors have no identified antigens. Sequences were obtained from naive CD4+ T cells from blood. These receptor sequences come from a man between 18 and 29 years old with type 1 diabetes.

The chain employs TRBV25-1 and TRBJ2-2; tentatively, D is TRBD1 (6 bases). From germline, CDR1 is MGHDK and CDR2 SYGVNS. V lost 4 bases to trimming and J lost 5 bases, with 14 bases between them. This CDR3 is 15 amino acids long. The CDR3 region is CASSARTVGTGELFF. The CDR3 region has the DNA TGTGCCAGCAGTGCCCGGACAGTTGGGACCGGGGAGCTGTTTTTT. Full variable domain (rest looked up from reference TRBV25-1 and TRBJ2-2): EADIYQTPRYLVIGTGKKITLECSQTMGHDKMYWYQQDPGMELHLIHYSYGVNSTEKGDLSSESTVSRIRTEHFPLTLESARPSHTSQYLCASSARTVGTGELFFGEGSRLTVL.

CDR3 loop: CASSQGRQGGAFF. The CDR3 DNA is TGCGCCAGCAGCCAAGGTCGGCAGGGGGGCGCTTTCTTT. The chain employs TRBV4-1 and TRBJ1-1; 7 nucleotides line up with TRBD1. CDR3 length: 13 residues. Germline V lookup: CDR1 MGHRA, CDR2 YSYEKL. J gave up 11 bases and V 1 base, and 7 bases lay outside the gene matches.